This is a list of T cell receptor beta chains from one sample in a study of human T cells and chemical hapten exposure. TCRdb analysed the RACE reads with MiXCR anew, one entry per CDR3 protein. The sample lists tens of thousands of distinct CDR3 sequences, around 15% occurring once. The sample consisted of whole blood, taken in connection with sensitization to the hapten diphenylcyclopropenone (DPC). These receptors originate from a woman aged 50 to 65 with alopecia areata. Some clones in this sample may be carry-over from other donors' samples. CDR3s include the opening cysteine and the closing phenylalanine or tryptophan. Fields, in order: D gene, V gene, J gene, clone size, CDR3 protein, CDR3 DNA. The D gene is left open where the match is weak. Rows may omit the clone size; those that give it use once, few, many or a size class.

>.|TRBV5-1|TRBJ1-1|.
CASSLATGESEAFF
TGCGCCAGCAGCTTGGCCACGGGGGAATCTGAAGCTTTCTTT
>.|TRBV28|TRBJ1-3|few
CASSLGSSGNTIYF
TGTGCCAGCAGTTTGGGCAGCTCTGGAAACACCATATATTTT
>.|TRBV29-1|TRBJ1-1|.
CSVEGAAGEAFF
TGCAGCGTTGAAGGGGCCGCGGGTGAAGCTTTCTTT
>.|TRBV18|TRBJ1-5|many
CASSPPGPRDQPQHF
TGTGCCAGCTCACCCCCGGGGCCTCGGGATCAGCCCCAGCATTTT
>.|TRBV14|TRBJ1-1|.
CASSQELGGVLTEAFF
TGTGCCAGCAGCCAAGAGCTCGGCGGGGTCCTCACTGAAGCTTTCTTT
>.|TRBV12-3/TRBV12-4|TRBJ2-1|.
CASSRYNEQFF
TGTGCCAGCAGCCGTTACAATGAGCAGTTCTTC
>.|TRBV29-1|TRBJ2-6|.
CSVDTGKTVGSGANVLTF
TGCAGCGTTGATACCGGTAAGACTGTCGGATCTGGGGCCAACGTCCTGACTTTC
>.|TRBV4-3|TRBJ2-7|few
CASSQLSPQYEQYF
TGCGCCAGCAGCCAACTCTCTCCCCAATACGAGCAGTACTTC
>.|TRBV30|TRBJ2-1|many
CAWSRDSLLGEQFF
TGTGCCTGGAGCCGAGACTCTCTTCTAGGTGAGCAGTTCTTC
>.|TRBV18|TRBJ2-3|many
CASSRSTDTQYF
TGTGCCAGCTCACGTAGCACAGATACGCAGTATTTT
>.|TRBV10-3|TRBJ2-7|.
CAISEGPAYEQYF
TGTGCCATCAGTGAAGGGCCCGCCTACGAGCAGTACTTC
>.|TRBV5-8|TRBJ2-1|.
CASSPTRYNEQFF
TGTGCCAGCAGCCCGACTAGGTACAATGAGCAGTTCTTC
>.|TRBV6-6|TRBJ1-1|.
CASGGGRASEAFF
TGTGCCAGCGGAGGAGGCCGAGCGTCTGAAGCTTTCTTT
>.|TRBV19|TRBJ1-6|.
CATKDIRSSYNSPLHF
TGTGCCACCAAAGACATTAGGAGCTCCTATAATTCACCCCTCCACTTT
>TRBD1|TRBV6-2/TRBV6-3|TRBJ2-3|once
CAIDERTGGSTQYF
TGTGCCATCGATGAGAGGACAGGGGGCTCTACGCAGTATTTT
>.|TRBV12-3/TRBV12-4|TRBJ2-7|.
CASAARVNEQYF
TGTGCCAGCGCAGCCCGGGTGAACGAGCAGTACTTC
>.|TRBV28|TRBJ2-1|few
CASSFLNEQFF
TGTGCCAGCAGTTTCCTCAATGAGCAGTTCTTC
>.|TRBV12-3/TRBV12-4|TRBJ1-1|few
CASTASGEAFF
TGTGCCAGCACCGCTTCGGGCGAAGCTTTCTTT
>.|TRBV28|TRBJ1-5|.
CASSTPGGYNQPQHF
TGTGCCAGCAGTACCCCTGGGGGTTACAATCAGCCCCAGCATTTT
>.|TRBV29-1|TRBJ1-1|.
CSVTKVNLNTEAFF
TGCAGCGTCACTAAGGTAAATCTGAACACTGAAGCTTTCTTT
>.|TRBV9|TRBJ2-3|.
CASSIQSGTDTQYF
TGTGCCAGCAGCATCCAAAGCGGGACAGATACGCAGTATTTT
>TRBD1|TRBV5-1|TRBJ1-1|.
CASQQGAGSTEAFF
TGCGCCAGTCAACAGGGGGCGGGGAGCACTGAAGCTTTCTTT
>TRBD1|TRBV18|TRBJ2-7|.
CASSPFGGTGGYEQYF
TGTGCCAGCTCACCATTCGGTGGGACAGGGGGCTACGAGCAGTACTTC
>.|TRBV5-5|TRBJ1-3|.
CASSRTAGNTIYF
TGTGCCAGCAGTCGGACCGCTGGAAACACCATATATTTT
>.|TRBV19|TRBJ1-1|.
CASSMRGVNTEAFF
TGTGCCAGTAGTATGAGGGGAGTGAACACTGAAGCTTTCTTT
>TRBD2|TRBV7-2|TRBJ2-1|.
CASSRRTSENEQFF
TGTGCCAGCAGCCGCAGGACTAGCGAAAATGAGCAGTTCTTC
>.|TRBV29-1|TRBJ2-5|many
CSVGGAGVHQETQYF
TGCAGCGTTGGGGGGGCAGGAGTCCATCAAGAGACCCAGTACTTC
>.|TRBV29-1|TRBJ2-1|.
CSVEVQSAEQFF
TGCAGCGTTGAAGTCCAGTCCGCCGAGCAGTTCTTC
>.|TRBV12-3/TRBV12-4|TRBJ1-4|many
CASNGGTLTEKLFF
TGTGCCAGCAACGGAGGGACCTTAACAGAAAAACTGTTTTTT
>.|TRBV6-5|TRBJ2-7|.
CAISRKRAYEQYF
TGTGCCATATCTAGGAAGAGGGCTTACGAGCAGTACTTC
>.|TRBV10-3|TRBJ1-1|.
CATTDRPKDTEAFF
TGTGCCACTACGGACCGGCCAAAAGACACTGAAGCTTTCTTT
>TRBD1|TRBV24-1|TRBJ2-7|many
CATSEQSRDRDHEQYF
TGTGCCACCAGTGAGCAGTCCCGGGACAGGGACCACGAGCAGTACTTC
>TRBD2|TRBV3-1|TRBJ2-5|few
CASSQGLAGVTETQYF
TGTGCCAGCAGCCAAGGACTAGCGGGAGTCACAGAGACCCAGTACTTC
>.|TRBV5-1|TRBJ1-3|.
CASGRGDSGNTIYF
TGCGCCAGCGGCAGGGGTGACTCTGGAAACACCATATATTTT
>TRBD2|TRBV11-2|TRBJ2-1|many
CASSFSAGAPSAYNEQFF
TGTGCCAGCAGCTTTTCTGCGGGAGCCCCCTCCGCCTACAATGAGCAGTTCTTC
>.|TRBV28|TRBJ2-7|.
CASTVPGTPYEQYF
TGTGCCAGCACCGTCCCGGGCACACCCTACGAGCAGTACTTC
>.|TRBV6-6|TRBJ2-7|.
CASSYGTLSYEQYF
TGTGCCAGCAGTTACGGGACACTCTCCTACGAGCAGTACTTC
>.|TRBV30|TRBJ2-7|.
CAWSVRYEQYF
TGTGCCTGGAGTGTACGGTACGAGCAGTACTTC
>TRBD1|TRBV19|TRBJ1-2|few
CASRPGQGSGYTF
TGTGCCAGTAGACCGGGACAGGGTTCCGGCTACACCTTC
>TRBD1|TRBV3-1|TRBJ2-1|many
CATIGTGSPNEQFF
TGTGCCACCATTGGGACAGGGAGCCCTAATGAGCAGTTCTTC
>.|TRBV2|TRBJ1-6|.
CASRRGRGSSPLHF
TGTGCCAGCAGGAGGGGCAGGGGTAGTTCACCCCTCCACTTT
>.|TRBV7-2|TRBJ2-3|.
CASSLGTSKGLTDTQYF
TGTGCCAGCAGCTTAGGGACTTCCAAGGGCTTGACAGATACGCAGTATTTT
>.|TRBV21-1|TRBJ1-2|few
CATQTEDRYGYTF
TGTGCCACCCAGACCGAAGACAGATATGGCTACACCTTC
>.|TRBV11-2|TRBJ2-2|.
CASSFPVLTGELFF
TGTGCCAGCAGCTTCCCGGTACTCACCGGGGAGCTGTTTTTT
>.|TRBV4-1|TRBJ2-6|.
CASSQPTASSGANVLTF
TGCGCCAGCAGCCAACCCACGGCTAGCTCTGGGGCCAACGTCCTGACTTTC
>.|TRBV5-4|TRBJ2-7|.
CASSLQSRTYEQYF
TGTGCCAGCAGCCTGCAAAGCCGAACCTACGAGCAGTACTTC
>TRBD2|TRBV24-1|TRBJ2-1|few
CATSTSLEHEQFF
TGTGCCACCTCGACTAGCCTTGAGCATGAGCAGTTCTTC
>.|TRBV6-2/TRBV6-3|TRBJ2-6|.
CASIRRGFSGANVLTF
TGTGCCAGCATCCGCCGAGGGTTCTCTGGGGCCAACGTCCTGACTTTC
>.|TRBV2|TRBJ2-5|medium-sized
CASRGYQETQYF
TGTGCCAGTCGAGGGTACCAAGAGACCCAGTACTTC
>TRBD2|TRBV5-1|TRBJ2-1|.
CASSLGLAGGPVNEQFF
TGCGCCAGCAGCTTGGGACTAGCGGGAGGGCCGGTCAATGAGCAGTTCTTC
>TRBD2|TRBV20-1|TRBJ2-5|.
CSAPLPGGTSKRTQYF
TGCAGTGCTCCCCTCCCCGGCGGGACTAGCAAGAGAACCCAGTACTTC